The 16 T cell receptor beta chains below come from one sample, sequenced in a study of shared clonotypes between healthy human individuals. The assay was immunoSEQ multiplex PCR, and TCRdb's table has in-frame clones only and misses some. Altogether around 1,000,000 clones are present, 70% to 85% being singletons, with the ten largest covering 0.7% to 0.95%. The sequenced material came from memory CD4+ T cells from PBMCs. As for subset: CD45RA-negative fraction. These receptors came from a man aged 18 to 35 in good health. Some clones in this sample may be carry-over from other donors' samples.

V is TRBV9 and J is TRBJ2-7; TRBD2 might be the D (5 bases). Germline lookup yields CDR1 SGDLS and CDR2 YYNGEE. V was shortened by 1 base and J by 3 bases, with 14 bases between the two germline ends. This CDR3 spans 15 amino acids. In DNA, the CDR3 is TGTGCCAGCAGCGTAACCCACCCGGGGTTCTACGAGCAGTACTTC. It encodes CASSVTHPGFYEQYF.

J is TRBJ2-7 and V is TRBV9; D is undetermined. CDR1 and CDR2 from the germline V gene are SGDLS and YYNGEE. Trimming removed 0 bases from V and 3 bases from J, with 10 bases in between. CDR3 length: 14 residues. The CDR3, as DNA: TGTGCCAGCAGCGTAGAGGCCAACGGCTACGAGCAGTACTTC. It specifies CASSVEANGYEQYF.

The chain is built from TRBV6-1 and TRBJ1-5; a weak D match, TRBD1 (5 bases). CDR3 length: 14 residues. From germline, CDR1 is MNHNS and CDR2 SASEGT. V was pared by 5 bases and J by 5 bases, with 13 bases between. In nucleotides, the CDR3 is TGTGCCAGCAGTTTACAGGCGCCCGATCAGCCCCAGCATTTT. It codes for CASSLQAPDQPQHF.

The chain joins TRBV9 to TRBJ1-4; perhaps TRBD1 as D (6 bases). V was trimmed by 4 bases and J by 5 bases, leaving 9 bases between them. Germline CDR1 reads SGDLS; CDR2 reads YYNGEE. This CDR3 region has 13 residues. The CDR3 here is CASSTGQNEKLFF. CDR3 nucleotides: TGTGCCAGCAGCACAGGACAGAATGAAAAACTGTTTTTT.

The chain recombines TRBV25-1 with TRBJ2-5; D is ambiguous. CDR3 length equals 14 residues. Germline V CDR1 and CDR2: MGHDK, SYGVNS. V was shortened by 3 bases and J by 2 bases, with 10 bases between the two germline ends. In DNA, the CDR3 is TGTGCCAGCAGTGATTCGACGGCACAAGAGACCCAGTACTTC. Its protein product is CASSDSTAQETQYF. Variable domain in full (rest from reference TRBV25-1 and TRBJ2-5): EADIYQTPRYLVIGTGKKITLECSQTMGHDKMYWYQQDPGMELHLIHYSYGVNSTEKGDLSSESTVSRIRTEHFPLTLESARPSHTSQYLCASSDSTAQETQYFGPGTRLLVL.

The genes are TRBV28 and TRBJ2-7, with no clear D. V was shortened by 7 bases and J by 2 bases, with 9 bases between the two germline ends. CDR3 length: 12 amino acids. Germline V gene lookup returns CDR1 MDHEN and CDR2 SYDVKM. The CDR3 DNA reads as TGTGCCAGCAAAGGGCCCGCCTACGAGCAGTACTTC. This translates into CASKGPAYEQYF.

This clone was found a few times. The sample carries other DNA sequences with the same CDR3. The CDR3 region is CASSVSGSYYNEQFF. Written as DNA, the CDR3 is TGTGCCAGCAGCGTAAGCGGGAGCTATTACAATGAGCAGTTCTTC. J is TRBJ2-1 and V is TRBV9; TRBD2 matches 8 bases. V gave up 1 base and J gave up 4 bases; unmatched junction bases: 4. This CDR3 is built from 15 residues. Germline V gene lookup returns CDR1 SGDLS and CDR2 YYNGEE.

The chain recombines TRBV6-6 with TRBJ1-5, with D perhaps matching TRBD1 (6 bases). CDR3 length: 14 amino acids. V shed 8 bases and J shed 7 bases, with 18 bases lying between them. Germline CDR1 is MNHNY and CDR2 is SVGAGI (reference sequence). The CDR3 DNA reads as TGTGCCAGCGGATTGGGGGGCTATAGCCAGCCCCAGCATTTT. It is translated as CASGLGGYSQPQHF.

V usage is TRBV29-1 and J usage is TRBJ1-1; D remains ambiguous. Per the germline V gene, CDR1 is SQVTM and CDR2 is ANQGSEA. This CDR3 is 13 amino acids long. V shed 4 bases and J shed 1 base, with 10 bases lying between them. The CDR3 DNA sequence: TGCAGCGTTGTCCGGCAGGCGAACACTGAAGCTTTCTTT. It codes for CSVVRQANTEAFF.

The V gene is TRBV10-1, the J gene TRBJ2-3; tentative D call: TRBD2 (7 bases). The CDR3 length is 14 residues. V dropped 5 bases and J dropped 2 bases, with 11 bases sitting between them. Germline V CDR1 and CDR2: WNHNN, SYGVQD (reference sequence). The CDR3 loop is CASSKGGFTDTQYF. CDR3 DNA sequence: TGCGCCAGCAGTAAGGGGGGGTTCACAGATACGCAGTATTTT.

The sample holds one count of this clone. The chain uses TRBV19 and TRBJ2-6, with TRBD1 identical over 9 bases. V shed 8 bases, J shed 2 bases, and the junction held 10 bases outside the gene matches. The V gene's germline CDR1 is LNHDA and CDR2 SQIVND (reference sequence). This CDR3 region has 17 residues. The CDR3 DNA sequence: TGTGCCAGTTCTCCCGGGACAGGGCGCGCTGGGGCCAACGTCCTGACTTTC. This translates into CASSPGTGRAGANVLTF.

DNA of the CDR3: TGTGCCAGCAGGGCGGACGGGAAGAACACCGGGGAGCTGTTTTTT. Protein product: CASRADGKNTGELFF. V usage is TRBV2 and J usage is TRBJ2-2; D may be TRBD2 (5 bases). Trimming took 6 bases from V and 1 from J, leaving 12 bases between them. Germline V gene data show CDR1 as SNHLY and CDR2 as FYNNEI. This CDR3 comprises 15 residues.

CDR3 nucleotide sequence: TGTGCCAGCAGTTTAGCCCCTAATAGGGGGGGTGAAGCTTTCTTT. This encodes CASSLAPNRGGEAFF. This chain joins TRBV28 and TRBJ1-1, with D possibly TRBD1 on 6 matching bases. V lost 2 bases and J lost 7, with 17 bases in between. Germline lookup yields CDR1 MDHEN and CDR2 SYDVKM. This CDR3 spans 15 amino acids.

This rearrangement joins TRBV30 to TRBJ1-4, with D unclear. This CDR3 has 13 amino acids. V gave up 3 bases and J gave up 4 bases, with 9 bases separating them. CDR1 and CDR2 from the germline V gene are GTSNPN and SVGIG (reference sequence). The CDR3 here is CAWSRSHNEKLFF. The CDR3 region has the DNA TGTGCCTGGAGCCGCAGCCATAATGAAAAACTGTTTTTT. Combining the CDR3 with reference TRBV30 and TRBJ1-4 gives the whole variable domain SQTIHQWPATLVQPVGSPLSLECTVEGTSNPNLYWYRQAAGRGLQLLFYSVGIGQISSEVPQNLSASRPQDRQFILSSKKLLLSDSGFYLCAWSRSHNEKLFFGSGTQLSVL.

This chain connects TRBV4-1 to TRBJ1-2, with D maybe TRBD1 (6 bases). The CDR3 extends over 15 amino acids. Per germline, CDR1 MGHRA and CDR2 YSYEKL. V was cut by 0 bases and J by 4 bases, with 12 bases left in between. CDR3 sequence reads: CASSQEHRESYGYTF. The CDR3 DNA reads as TGCGCCAGCAGCCAAGAACACAGGGAGTCCTATGGCTACACCTTC.

The chain is built from TRBV5-4 and TRBJ2-1; 10 bases match TRBD2. Germline V gene data show CDR1 as SGHNT and CDR2 as YYREEE (reference sequence). This CDR3 contains 16 residues. With 2 bases clipped from V and 4 bases from J, the junction kept 6 bases outside the gene matches. The CDR3 sequence is CASSFPAGGHYNEQFF. The CDR3 region has the DNA TGTGCCAGCAGCTTCCCAGCGGGAGGGCATTACAATGAGCAGTTCTTC.